This T cell receptor beta chain was observed in a study of PD-L1 blockade in urothelial cancer. Time point specified: pretreatment peripheral blood. CDR3 size: 14 residues. CDR1 is MNHEY and CDR2 is SMNVEV in the germline V gene (reference sequence). TCRdb keeps only in-frame clones here, not all; method: immunoSEQ multiplex PCR. The profile shows about 87,000 clones, 80% to 90% of them singletons. The chain employs TRBV27 and TRBJ2-1; 10 bases map to TRBD1. The sequence was collected from a woman older than 75 with urothelial cancer. The sequences come from PBMCs, collected around atezolizumab (anti-PD-L1) treatment. CDR3 residues: CATGTGVPYNEQFF. In DNA form, the CDR3 reads TGTGCTACCGGGACAGGGGTGCCCTACAATGAGCAGTTCTTC.